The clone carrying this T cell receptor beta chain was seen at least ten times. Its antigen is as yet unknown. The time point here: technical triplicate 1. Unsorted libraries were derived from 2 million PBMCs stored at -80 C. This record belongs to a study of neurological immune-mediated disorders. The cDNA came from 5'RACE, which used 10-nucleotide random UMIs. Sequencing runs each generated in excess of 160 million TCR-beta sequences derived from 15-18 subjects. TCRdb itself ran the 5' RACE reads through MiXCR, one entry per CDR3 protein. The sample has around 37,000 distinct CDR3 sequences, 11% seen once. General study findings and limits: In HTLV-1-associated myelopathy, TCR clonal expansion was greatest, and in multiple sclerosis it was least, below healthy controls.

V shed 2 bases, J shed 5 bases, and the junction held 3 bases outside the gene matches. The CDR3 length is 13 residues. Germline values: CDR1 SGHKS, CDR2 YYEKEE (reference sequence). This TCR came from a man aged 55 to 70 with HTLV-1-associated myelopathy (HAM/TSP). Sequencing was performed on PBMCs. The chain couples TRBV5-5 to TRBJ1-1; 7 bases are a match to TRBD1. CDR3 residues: CASSFTGATEAFF. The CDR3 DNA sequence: TGTGCCAGCAGCTTTACAGGGGCGACTGAAGCTTTCTTT.